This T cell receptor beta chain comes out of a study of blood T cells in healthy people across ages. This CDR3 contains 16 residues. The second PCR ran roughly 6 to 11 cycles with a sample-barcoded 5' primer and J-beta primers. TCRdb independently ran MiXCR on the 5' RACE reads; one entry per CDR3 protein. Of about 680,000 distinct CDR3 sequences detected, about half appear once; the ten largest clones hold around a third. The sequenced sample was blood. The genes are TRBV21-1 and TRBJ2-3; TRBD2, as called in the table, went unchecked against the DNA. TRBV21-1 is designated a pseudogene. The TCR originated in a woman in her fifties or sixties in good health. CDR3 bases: TGTGCCAGCAGCAAAGATGCGGGAGCGGGGACGGATACGCAGTATTTT. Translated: CASSKDAGAGTDTQYF.